The 3 T cell receptor beta chains below all came from one sample that was sequenced in a study of OX40 agonist ivuxolimab in advanced cancers. The data were produced by immunoSEQ multiplex PCR, yet TCRdb's version contains in-frame clones alone and is incomplete. The data contain 63,000 or so clones, about 90% of them singletons. The sequencing used CD4+ or CD8+ T cells sorted from blood, collected in a trial of the OX40 agonist ivuxolimab. The receptors were sampled from an adult with an advanced solid tumor such as melanoma, head and neck, liver or kidney cancer.

The chain uses TRBV7-6 and TRBJ1-1; no definite D call. Germline assignment: CDR1 SGHVS and CDR2 FNYEAQ. Trimming took off 1 base at V and 0 bases at J, with 9 bases between the two ends. This CDR3 has 15 residues. Here the CDR3 reads CASSLEHRLNTEAFF. The CDR3 nucleotides read TGTGCCAGCAGCTTAGAACACAGATTGAACACTGAAGCTTTCTTT.

The rearrangement joins TRBV7-8 to TRBJ2-3; the D is unclear. Trimming pared 5 bases from V and 8 bases from J, leaving 8 bases between. Looked up from germline, CDR1 is SGHVS and CDR2 is FQNEAQ. The CDR3 length is 11 residues. The CDR3 DNA reads TGTGCCAGCAGCCCCCAAGGTACGCAGTATTTT. Protein product: CASSPQGTQYF.

For the CDR3, the DNA is TGTGCCAGCAGCCGCCTAGCGGGGGTCAGGGAGACCCAGTACTTC. Translation: CASSRLAGVRETQYF. The gene calls are TRBV7-9 and TRBJ2-5; TRBD2 matches at 10 bases. Per germline, CDR1 SEHNR and CDR2 FQNEAQ (reference sequence). The CDR3 runs 15 residues. Trimming at V came to 5 bases and at J to 5 bases, leaving 8 bases not matched to a gene.